This T cell receptor beta chain was identified in a study of T-cell reconstitution after alpha-beta-depleted transplantation in children. This clonotype was recorded at least ten times. Its matching antigen is unknown. There are 14 residues in the CDR3. From germline, CDR1 is KGHDR and CDR2 SFDVKD. J lost 9 bases, V lost 4 bases, and 6 bases had no gene match. Researchers prepared the TCRbeta library using unique molecular identifiers, the study reports. One entry per CDR3 protein results from TCRdb running MiXCR on the PCR reads. The table has fewer than 350,000 distinct CDR3 sequences, over 9% seen once. Overall study findings and caveats: It was surviving recipient T cells and thymic progenitors that gave some patients high TCRbeta diversity at day 60. About two months after transplant, alpha-beta T cells reportedly came from several hundred expanded graft clones. Newly generated T cells supplied most T-cell counts and diversity one year post-transplant.

The gene calls are TRBV24-1 and TRBJ2-2; 8 nucleotides agree with TRBD1. This clonotype was sampled from a boy under three years old with acute myeloid leukemia, due to receive a stem cell transplant. Sequenced material: PBMCs, taken before TCRalphabeta/CD19-depleted stem cell transplant. The CDR3 region has the DNA TGTGCCACCAGTGACCTGGACAGGGAAAGGGAGCTGTTTTTT. Its protein is CATSDLDRERELFF.